The 6 T cell receptor beta chains reported below all come from one sample, sequenced in a study of blood T cells in healthy people across ages. Alongside a J-beta primer mix, a sample-barcoded 5' primer served in a second PCR lasting 7 to 11 cycles. TCRdb processed the 5' RACE reads anew with MiXCR; each CDR3 protein has one entry. This sample has some 1.6 million distinct CDR3 sequences; about 31% occur once, and the top ten carry around 11%. Sequences were obtained from blood. These receptors were collected from a woman younger than 45 in good health.

This clonotype occurred a few times. The chain combines TRBV15 with TRBJ2-5; D possibly matches TRBD1 or TRBD2 (5 bases each). Germline CDR1 reads LNHNV; CDR2 reads YYDKDF (reference sequence). The CDR3 is 15 residues long. Trimming cost V 4 bases and J 3 bases, with 15 bases left between them. For the CDR3, the DNA is TGTGCCACCAGCACCCCCCTTGGGGGAGAAGAGACCCAGTACTTC. Translation: CATSTPLGGEETQYF.

This chain connects TRBV10-3 to TRBJ2-7; D is uncertain. V was pared by 7 bases and J by 3 bases, with 7 bases between. This CDR3 comprises 11 residues. Germline assignment: CDR1 ENHRY and CDR2 SYGVKD. This CDR3 is CAIMRDYEQYF. The CDR3 DNA reads TGTGCCATCATGAGAGACTACGAGCAGTACTTC.

This clonotype showed up many times. The chain joins TRBV29-1 to TRBJ2-5; 14 bases fit TRBD2. The germline V gene encodes CDR1 SQVTM and CDR2 ANQGSEA. This CDR3 has 14 amino acids. CDR3 in amino acids: CTGTSGRRGETQYF. The CDR3 bases are TGCACCGGGACTAGCGGGAGACGGGGAGAGACCCAGTACTTC.

J is TRBJ2-6 and V is TRBV28; D remains ambiguous. CDR1 and CDR2 from the germline V gene are MDHEN and SYDVKM. V lost 5 bases, J lost 4 bases, and 18 bases lay in between. This CDR3 has 17 residues. CDR3 in DNA: TGTGCCAGCAGTAAACTATATATCCGCTCCGGGGCCAACGTCCTGACTTTC. Amino acids: CASSKLYIRSGANVLTF.

The rearrangement links TRBV29-1 to TRBJ2-7; the D gene is possibly TRBD2 (5 bases). This CDR3 region has 16 residues. Per the germline V gene, CDR1 is SQVTM and CDR2 is ANQGSEA. V lost 2 bases to trimming and J lost 4 bases, with 21 bases between them. The CDR3 DNA sequence: TGCAGCGTTGAAACCCCGAGCGGTGCGGGCCCTTACGAGCAGTACTTC. This encodes CSVETPSGAGPYEQYF.

This clonotype occurred a few times. The chain employs TRBV27 and TRBJ2-1; no clear D gene. The germline V and J ends were trimmed by 3 bases and 2 bases, with 11 bases remaining between them. This CDR3 comprises 15 residues. Germline assignment: CDR1 MNHEY and CDR2 SMNVEV (reference sequence). DNA of the CDR3: TGTGCCAGCAGTTTCGACTCCTTGCCCTACAATGAGCAGTTCTTC. Its protein is CASSFDSLPYNEQFF.